This T cell receptor beta chain was captured in a study of blood T cell repertoires in COVID-19. Assay used: immunoSEQ multiplex PCR; TCRdb lists only in-frame clones, some missing. The sample lists around 300,000 clones; around nine tenths were seen once. Germline values: CDR1 MDHEN, CDR2 SYDVKM. The CDR3 runs 15 residues. Trimming took 3 bases from V and 4 from J, leaving 14 bases between them. This sequence originates from a woman between 40 and 55 years old who had recovered from COVID-19. The chain joins TRBV28 to TRBJ2-3; tentative D call: TRBD2 (7 bases). Sequenced material: PBMCs or T cells enriched from blood (not recorded which). Here the CDR3 reads CASSFGRGRADTQYF. As DNA, the CDR3 is TGTGCCAGCAGTTTTGGGCGGGGGCGCGCAGATACGCAGTATTTT.